This T cell receptor beta chain was found in a study of blood T cell repertoires in COVID-19. Study summary: From T cells, B-cell-depleted T cells, or PBMCs came the material, which was cDNA or gDNA.

This CDR3 region has 15 residues. V gave up 1 base and J gave up 9 bases; unmatched junction bases: 7. Germline values: CDR1 SGHTA, CDR2 FQGNSA. Measured with immunoSEQ multiplex PCR; TCRdb has only the in-frame clones, and not every one. Of around 150,000 clones in the sample, roughly 87% are singletons; the top ten hold about 4.2%. The J gene is TRBJ2-1, the V gene TRBV7-2; 9 bases align to TRBD2. Material: peripheral blood. The TCR sequence derives from a woman between 55 and 75 years old with active or convalescent COVID-19. The CDR3 here is CASSLEARGGGEQFF. CDR3 coding DNA: TGTGCCAGCAGCTTAGAGGCGCGGGGGGGTGGTGAGCAGTTCTTC.